These 29 T cell receptor beta chains share one sample of origin, sequenced in a study of T cell responses to AZD1222 COVID-19 vaccine (dated by TCRdb to about 2021). Per the publication, the time point label means: about 28 days (+/-7) after the second vaccine dose. The library relied on the immunoSEQ multiplex PCR assay. TCRdb mirrors the immuneACCESS table, restricted to in-frame sequences. Some clones are absent from its copies; in checked studies, under half trace to an unresolved V gene, and the reason for the others is unknown. A total of approximately 75,000 clones appear in this sample, about nine tenths of them only once. Of the sample, less than 20% is held by the ten largest clones. Sequenced here: peripheral blood, sampled 28 days after the second AZD1222 dose. The receptors were gathered from an adult who received the AZD1222 COVID-19 vaccine.

The chain is built from TRBV10-2 and TRBJ1-6; D possibly corresponds to TRBD1 (6 bases). The CDR3 runs 16 residues. The germline V and J ends were trimmed by 6 bases and 5 bases, with 17 bases remaining between them. Germline CDR1 WSHSY, CDR2 SAAADI. The CDR3 sequence: CASSPTRTANNSPLHF. In DNA, the CDR3 is TGCGCCAGCAGCCCGACCCGGACAGCAAATAATTCACCCCTCCACTTT.

The rearrangement links TRBV4-2 to TRBJ2-7, with TRBD2 matching 7 bases. The CDR3 loop spans 15 amino acids. J gave up 4 bases and V 3 bases, and 9 bases lay outside the gene matches. CDR1 LGHNA and CDR2 YNFKEQ come from the germline V gene. Written as DNA, the CDR3 is TGTGCCAGCAGCCAGCTACCGGGACTACAATACGAGCAGTACTTC. This sequence encodes CASSQLPGLQYEQYF.

J is TRBJ2-1 and V is TRBV7-3, with D hard to call. Between the trimmed V and J ends, which lost 5 bases and 8 bases, there was a span of 13 bases. Germline V gene sequence: CDR1 SGHTA, CDR2 FQGTGA. CDR3 length equals 13 residues. The CDR3 region has the DNA TGTGCCAGCAGCACCGAGGCTGTGGATGAGCAGTTCTTC. Translating it yields CASSTEAVDEQFF.

This sequence joins TRBV5-4 and TRBJ2-3, with D possibly matching TRBD1 (5 bases). The V end lost 6 bases, the J end lost 0 bases, and 11 bases lay between the germline ends. CDR1 is SGHNT, CDR2 YYREEE, per germline (reference sequence). The CDR3 totals 14 residues. CDR3 bases: TGTGCCAGCACCTCCCAGGGTAGCACAGATACGCAGTATTTT. Its translation: CASTSQGSTDTQYF.

V is TRBV6-1 and J is TRBJ1-2; D is undetermined. This CDR3 is 14 amino acids long. The V and J ends lost 0 bases and 5 bases respectively, with 10 bases between them. The germline V gene encodes CDR1 MNHNS and CDR2 SASEGT. The CDR3 nucleotides are TGTGCCAGCAGTGAAGCGGGCAGGAGGTATGGCTACACCTTC. This encodes CASSEAGRRYGYTF.

This rearrangement joins TRBV19 to TRBJ1-1; tentatively, D is TRBD1 (5 bases). The CDR3 is 15 residues long. With 6 bases removed from V and 7 bases from J, the gap between germline ends came to 21 bases. Germline V CDR1 and CDR2: LNHDA, SQIVND (reference sequence). The CDR3, as DNA: TGTGCCAGTAGCCCCTGGGACTCGCTCCCAGGTGAAGCTTTCTTT. It translates to CASSPWDSLPGEAFF.

The chain recombines TRBV30 with TRBJ1-5, with D unclear. Germline assignment: CDR1 GTSNPN and CDR2 SVGIG (reference sequence). Between the trimmed V and J ends, which lost 5 bases and 7 bases, there was a span of 15 bases. This CDR3 has 13 amino acids. The CDR3: CAWGRGMDQPQHF. CDR3 DNA sequence: TGTGCCTGGGGGCGGGGAATGGACCAGCCCCAGCATTTT. The full variable domain, with the rest looked up from reference TRBV30 and TRBJ1-5, is SQTIHQWPATLVQPVGSPLSLECTVEGTSNPNLYWYRQAAGRGLQLLFYSVGIGQISSEVPQNLSASRPQDRQFILSSKKLLLSDSGFYLCAWGRGMDQPQHFGDGTRLSIL.

The V call is TRBV5-4, the J call TRBJ2-2; tentatively, D is TRBD1 or TRBD2 (6 bases each). The CDR3 runs 14 residues. Germline-derived CDR1 and CDR2 are SGHNT and YYREEE (reference sequence). The V gene lost 1 base and the J gene lost 5 bases, with 9 bases spanning the gap. The CDR3 region has the DNA TGTGCCAGCAGCTTGCGGGGGCATACCGGGGAGCTGTTTTTT. Translated, it gives CASSLRGHTGELFF.

The J gene is TRBJ1-3, the V gene TRBV7-9, with 7 bases that match TRBD1. Trimming at V came to 6 bases and at J to 0 bases, leaving 5 bases not matched to a gene. This CDR3 has 15 residues. In germline, CDR1 is SEHNR, CDR2 FQNEAQ (reference sequence). Written as DNA, the CDR3 is TGTGCCAGCAGAGGGACAGCATCCTCTGGAAACACCATATATTTT. It codes for CASRGTASSGNTIYF.

The genes are TRBV4-1 and TRBJ1-2, with TRBD1 matching over 7 bases. After removal of 1 base from V and 0 bases from J, the junction contained 14 bases not matched to a gene. The CDR3 totals 19 residues. In germline, CDR1 is MGHRA, CDR2 YSYEKL. This chain's CDR3 is CASSQVVGTAQVSNYGYTF. The CDR3 nucleotides read TGCGCCAGCAGCCAAGTGGTCGGGACAGCCCAAGTCTCTAACTATGGCTACACCTTC.

CDR3 protein: CASSEVADGGKLFF. CDR3 bases: TGTGCCAGCAGTGAAGTAGCAGACGGGGGAAAACTGTTTTTT. The V gene is TRBV6-1, the J gene TRBJ1-4; tentative D call: TRBD1 (5 bases). Germline CDR1 is MNHNS and CDR2 is SASEGT. The CDR3 is made up of 14 amino acids. The V and J ends lost 1 base and 10 bases respectively, with 13 bases between them.

This clone occurred once. This chain connects TRBV6-1 to TRBJ2-7; TRBD1 aligns across 7 bases. This CDR3 region has 14 residues. The germline V gene encodes CDR1 MNHNS and CDR2 SASEGT. The junction had 2 bases not matched to a gene; V was cut back by 1 base and J by 2 bases. The CDR3 protein is CASSEDRGPYEQYF. The CDR3 nucleotides are TGTGCCAGCAGTGAAGACAGGGGCCCCTACGAGCAGTACTTC.

This chain joins TRBV19 and TRBJ2-7; no firm D call. V was clipped by 3 bases and J by 2 bases, with 11 bases between them. CDR1 LNHDA and CDR2 SQIVND come from the germline V gene (reference sequence). CDR3 length: 14 residues. This chain's CDR3 is CASSMSGSTYEQYF. The CDR3 DNA follows: TGTGCCAGTAGTATGTCAGGATCTACCTACGAGCAGTACTTC.

This chain links TRBV28 with TRBJ2-2; tentatively, D is TRBD1 (5 bases). Germline-derived CDR1 and CDR2 are MDHEN and SYDVKM. V was trimmed by 5 bases and J by 7 bases, leaving 17 bases between them. CDR3 length equals 15 residues. CDR3 amino acids: CASSPPQGYGGELFF. In DNA, the CDR3 is TGTGCCAGCAGTCCGCCCCAGGGTTACGGCGGGGAGCTGTTTTTT.

CDR3 residues: CASSTIQGYGYTF. DNA for the CDR3: TGTGCCAGCAGTACAATACAGGGGTACGGCTACACCTTC. This chain connects TRBV27 to TRBJ1-2, with 7 bases fitting TRBD1. V trimming: 5 bases; J trimming: 8 bases; junction bases outside the gene matches: 8. From germline, CDR1 is MNHEY and CDR2 SMNVEV (reference sequence). The CDR3 totals 13 residues.

The V call is TRBV5-4, the J call TRBJ1-1; D might be TRBD1 (6 bases). V lost 1 base and J 3 bases, leaving 13 bases between the germline ends. The germline V gene has CDR1 SGHNT and CDR2 YYREEE (reference sequence). The CDR3 length is 15 residues. The CDR3 nucleotides read TGTGCCAGCAGCTTGCCAGGGGCGAGGGACACTGAAGCTTTCTTT. Translated: CASSLPGARDTEAFF.

This chain joins TRBV9 and TRBJ2-5; D gene uncertain. Trimming left V 0 bases short and J 2 bases short, with 8 bases between. Germline values: CDR1 SGDLS, CDR2 YYNGEE. The CDR3 has 14 amino acids. Here the CDR3 reads CASSVGPQQETQYF. In DNA, the CDR3 is TGTGCCAGCAGCGTAGGCCCCCAGCAAGAGACCCAGTACTTC.

This chain uses TRBV4-1 with TRBJ2-4; no definite D call. V lost 4 bases to trimming and J lost 8 bases, with 12 bases between them. Germline CDR1 MGHRA, CDR2 YSYEKL. The CDR3 length is 13 residues. The CDR3 region has the DNA TGCGCCAGCAGCCTCTCTCACTCCGACATTCAGTACTTC. This sequence encodes CASSLSHSDIQYF.

The chain is built from TRBV9 and TRBJ2-3, with D perhaps TRBD2 (5 bases). The CDR3 extends over 15 amino acids. The V gene lost 0 bases and the J gene lost 4 bases, with 12 bases spanning the gap. CDR1 and CDR2 (germline): SGDLS, YYNGEE. CDR3 sequence reads: CASSVAGVGADTQYF. CDR3 DNA sequence: TGTGCCAGCAGCGTAGCCGGGGTCGGGGCAGATACGCAGTATTTT. The entire variable domain, with the rest obtained from reference TRBV9 and TRBJ2-3, is as follows: DSGVTQTPKHLITATGQRVTLRCSPRSGDLSVYWYQQSLDQGLQFLIQYYNGEERAKGNILERFSAQQFPDLHSELNLSSLELGDSALYFCASSVAGVGADTQYFGPGTRLTVL.

This chain connects TRBV27 to TRBJ1-1; TRBD1 might be the D (6 bases). Per germline, CDR1 MNHEY and CDR2 SMNVEV (reference sequence). This CDR3 has 14 residues. Trimming left V 7 bases short and J 1 base short, with 13 bases between. The CDR3 reads CASIKIGGNTEAFF. The CDR3 DNA is TGTGCCAGCATAAAAATAGGGGGGAACACTGAAGCTTTCTTT.

This clone was seen only once. The V gene is TRBV19, the J gene TRBJ2-7; 7 bases fit TRBD2. With V trimmed by 7 bases and J by 3 bases, 6 bases remained unmatched. CDR1 and CDR2 from the germline V gene are LNHDA and SQIVND (reference sequence). CDR3 size: 13 residues. In DNA, the CDR3 is TGTGCCAGTATGGGGGGGGAGTTCTACGAGCAGTACTTC. Translation: CASMGGEFYEQYF.

The chain employs TRBV30 and TRBJ1-1; 11 positions match TRBD1. There are 13 residues in the CDR3. Germline CDR1 GTSNPN, CDR2 SVGIG (reference sequence). Unmatched junction bases numbered 3, after V lost 5 bases and J lost 4 bases. CDR3 coding DNA: TGTGCCTGGCGCGGGACAGGGGGCACTGAAGCTTTCTTT. Translated, it gives CAWRGTGGTEAFF.

The chain couples TRBV7-9 to TRBJ1-2; perhaps TRBD1 as D (5 bases). The germline gives CDR1 SEHNR, CDR2 FQNEAQ (reference sequence). Trimming stripped 5 bases from V and 1 base from J, with 23 bases between. This CDR3 region has 18 residues. The CDR3 protein is CASSARLGTLRLNYGYTF. For the CDR3, the DNA is TGTGCCAGCAGCGCTCGCCTAGGGACCCTGCGACTTAACTATGGCTACACCTTC.

V is TRBV5-1 and J is TRBJ1-1; D call uncertain. V shed 5 bases and J shed 1 base, with 15 bases lying between them. Germline assignment: CDR1 SGHRS and CDR2 YFSETQ. This CDR3 comprises 15 residues. The CDR3 DNA is TGCGCCAGCAGGCGCGAGACGTTTACGAACACTGAAGCTTTCTTT. Its protein is CASRRETFTNTEAFF.

V usage is TRBV5-4 and J usage is TRBJ2-2; the D gene is possibly TRBD2 (6 bases). With 3 bases removed from V and 1 base from J, the gap between germline ends came to 16 bases. The CDR3 runs to 17 residues. Looked up from germline, CDR1 is SGHNT and CDR2 is YYREEE (reference sequence). This chain's CDR3 is CASSSVGGAGNTGELFF. The CDR3 region has the DNA TGTGCCAGCAGCTCCGTGGGAGGCGCAGGGAACACCGGGGAGCTGTTTTTT.

The chain joins TRBV6-5 to TRBJ2-5, with 8 nucleotides matching TRBD1. V was clipped by 10 bases and J by 4 bases; unmatched bases: 14. Germline V gives CDR1 MNHEY, CDR2 SVGAGI. The CDR3 totals 15 residues. CDR3 bases: TGTGCCACGCTAGACAGGGGTGGTATAGGAGAGACCCAGTACTTC. This codes for CATLDRGGIGETQYF.

This rearrangement joins TRBV5-1 to TRBJ1-4; D gene unclear. This CDR3 has 15 residues. V shed 3 bases and J shed 5 bases, with 14 bases lying between them. From germline, CDR1 is SGHRS and CDR2 YFSETQ. The CDR3 nucleotides read TGCGCCAGCAGCTCCGGTGGGAGCCCAAATGAAAAACTGTTTTTT. Its translation: CASSSGGSPNEKLFF. The full variable domain, with the rest looked up from reference TRBV5-1 and TRBJ1-4, is KAGVTQTPRYLIKTRGQQVTLSCSPISGHRSVSWYQQTPGQGLQFLFEYFSETQRNKGNFPGRFSGRQFSNSRSEMNVSTLELGDSALYLCASSSGGSPNEKLFFGSGTQLSVL.

V usage is TRBV3-1 (or the pseudogene TRBV3-2) and J usage is TRBJ1-5; D remains ambiguous. The CDR3 is made up of 13 amino acids. The germline V and J ends were trimmed by 4 bases and 4 bases, with 8 bases remaining between them. Looked up from germline, CDR1 is LGHDT and CDR2 is YNNKEL (reference sequence). This CDR3 is CASSPHRNQPQHF. CDR3 in DNA: TGTGCCAGCAGCCCCCACCGGAATCAGCCCCAGCATTTT.

J is TRBJ2-7 and V is TRBV11-2, with D hard to call. This CDR3 has 14 residues. Between the trimmed V and J ends, which lost 5 bases and 1 base, there was a span of 12 bases. The germline V gene has CDR1 SGHAT and CDR2 FQNNGV. The CDR3 DNA reads TGTGCCAGCAGCGGCGGCCGCCGGTCCTACGAGCAGTACTTC. It yields the protein CASSGGRRSYEQYF.